The TCR beta chain under discussion was sequenced for a study of blood T cell repertoires in COVID-19. For the study at large: The study drew acute and convalescent COVID-19 samples from the United States, Italy and Spain. T cells, B-cell-depleted T cells, or PBMCs provided the cDNA or gDNA that served as material.

Germline-derived CDR1 and CDR2 are GTSNPN and SVGIG (reference sequence). The V and J ends lost 0 bases and 1 base respectively, with 9 bases between them. The CDR3 is 14 residues long. Original data processing: Counts of nucleated cells, estimated from reference gene primer amplification, were obtained. Using immunoSEQ multiplex PCR, the repertoire was profiled, and TCRdb retains in-frame clones only, with some absent. V and J calls and clone size are those listed in that table; D and trimming were worked out from the DNA. The sample includes around 32,000 clones, about nine tenths of them seen just once.

The sequenced material came from peripheral blood. The TCR originated in a man between 65 and 85 years old with active or convalescent COVID-19. This chain links TRBV30 with TRBJ1-1, with D unclear. CDR3 DNA: TGTGCCTGGAGTGTATCATCCGGGAACACTGAAGCTTTCTTT. Translating it yields CAWSVSSGNTEAFF.